A selection of T cell receptor beta chains follows, all from one sample in a study of blood T cell repertoires in COVID-19. The repertoire was sequenced with immunoSEQ multiplex PCR; TCRdb's copy has only in-frame clones and lacks some. The profile shows some 80,000 clones, approximately 86% of them singletons. Sequencing was performed on peripheral blood. The receptors stem from a man aged 80 or over with active or convalescent COVID-19. CDR3s include the opening cysteine and the closing phenylalanine or tryptophan. Fields, in order: V gene, clone size, J gene, CDR3 length, CDR3 protein. The size of a clone is reported for some rows only, either as once, few or many, or as a class for expanded clones.

>TRBV19|.|TRBJ1-6|14
CASSINGRNSPLHF
>TRBV4-2|.|TRBJ1-3|15
CASSQDGDSLNTIYF
>TRBV4-2|.|TRBJ1-2|13
CASSPGTNYGYTF
>TRBV3-1/TRBV3-2|.|TRBJ1-4|15
CASSQDPPRNEKLFF
>TRBV28|.|TRBJ1-1|19
CASSSLPWTGKSLNTEAFF
>TRBV5-1|.|TRBJ1-1|11
CASSSVYGAFF
>TRBV21-1|.|TRBJ2-4|17
CASSKFGIGGAKNIQYF
>TRBV10-3|.|TRBJ2-3|11
CAISDLDTQYF
>TRBV30|.|TRBJ1-2|14
CAWRGDRGSYGYTF
>TRBV19|few|TRBJ2-1|15
CASSIPSAHYNEQFF
>TRBV5-4|.|TRBJ1-1|15
CASTPRFRGNTEAFF
>TRBV5-1|.|TRBJ2-3|15
CASSQGGAPEDTQYF
>TRBV11-3|.|TRBJ2-2|17
CASSFPGLAGDTGELFF
>TRBV11-2|.|TRBJ1-1|14
CASSLQWGNTEAFF
>TRBV19|.|TRBJ1-1|14
CASSIQGKDTEAFF
>TRBV7-2|once|TRBJ1-2|16
CASSPAGSRAHYGYTF
>TRBV7-2|.|TRBJ1-2|14
CASSLRGKVYGYTF
>TRBV2|.|TRBJ2-3|15
CASSRLAGGPNTQYF
>TRBV18|once|TRBJ2-1|16
CASSPRAGRSYNEQFF
>TRBV28|.|TRBJ1-1|14
CASRPTGANTEAFF
>TRBV30|.|TRBJ1-5|15
CAWSAGTGQGQPQHF
>TRBV3-1/TRBV3-2|.|TRBJ1-1|13
CASSQAGLTEAFF
>TRBV30|.|TRBJ1-2|14
CAWSVQWGVYGYTF
>TRBV27|.|TRBJ1-4|16
CASSPGPTSTNEKLFF
>TRBV5-1|.|TRBJ1-3|19
CASSREGTGATHSGNTIYF
>TRBV13|.|TRBJ2-3|13
CASSPGRVDTQYF
>TRBV5-1|.|TRBJ1-2|15
CASSPGGGDNYGYTF
>TRBV30|.|TRBJ1-2|13
CAWSNFREGGYTF
>TRBV11-2|.|TRBJ2-3|12
CASSTYTDTQYF
>TRBV2|few|TRBJ1-2|14
CASSINRASYGYTF
>TRBV29-1|.|TRBJ1-1|13
CSVRQGRGTEAFF
>TRBV29-1|.|TRBJ1-1|18
CSVVLRSPGQGAVPGAFF
>TRBV7-9|.|TRBJ2-3|15
CASSSRGGDTDTQYF
>TRBV5-1|.|TRBJ1-2|14
CASSLVAGGYGYTF
>TRBV5-6|.|TRBJ2-1|16
CASSLIRDTKYNEQFF
>TRBV7-3|few|TRBJ1-2|15
CASSLNGGNHYGYTF
>TRBV28|.|TRBJ2-5|13
CASSLRAPGTQYF
>TRBV10-1|.|TRBJ2-1|15
CASSPSGPSSNEQFF
>TRBV29-1|once|TRBJ1-3|13
CSAGEQGSNTIYF
>TRBV10-2|.|TRBJ1-1|16
CASSEPDRGMNTEAFF
>TRBV5-4|.|TRBJ2-2|16
CASTPPGQGNTGELFF
>TRBV7-3|.|TRBJ2-2|15
CATSPASGRAGELFF
>TRBV19|.|TRBJ1-5|17
CASSIGHQGDSNQPQHF
>TRBV19|.|TRBJ1-2|14
CASSIAAGIFVYTF
>TRBV7-9|.|TRBJ1-1|16
CASSTRTGLGGTEAFF
>TRBV7-8|.|TRBJ1-1|15
CASSNAGGVSTEAFF
>TRBV19|.|TRBJ1-5|14
CASSIQGGNQPQHF
>TRBV28|.|TRBJ2-3|16
CASSSQGATSTDTQYF